The clone carrying this T cell receptor beta chain occurred once. This CDR3 comprises 15 residues. V shed 0 bases and J shed 2 bases, with 11 bases lying between them. Germline V CDR1 and CDR2: GTSNPN, SVGIG (reference sequence). The data were taken from a study of blood T cell repertoires in COVID-19. Here immunoSEQ multiplex PCR was the method, and the copy in TCRdb shows in-frame clones only, minus some. This table has some 120,000 clones, 90% appearing once. This sequence joins TRBV30 and TRBJ1-5, with D hard to call. The receptor's source is a man in his sixties with COVID-19, enrolled during active disease. Sequencing was done on a sample of peripheral blood. The CDR3 DNA follows: TGTGCCTGGAGTGTAAAGGGCGGGGGCAATCAGCCCCAGCATTTT. It encodes CAWSVKGGGNQPQHF.